This T cell receptor (beta chain) was recorded in a study of OX40 agonist ivuxolimab in advanced cancers. Regarding the research as a whole: The costimulatory receptor OX40 (CD134) was targeted by ivuxolimab, a fully human IgG2 agonistic monoclonal antibody. Three dose-escalation patients achieved partial responses, one with hepatocellular carcinoma and two with cutaneous melanoma. The monotherapy dose-escalation portion (N ≈ 50 patients) of the phase I ivuxolimab trial is reported in the paper. In the dose-escalation cohort, 82.7% of patients were male, and the mean age was approximately 60 years, with a range of about 20 to 90. Peripheral TCRbeta sequencing aimed to test whether ivuxolimab altered TCR sequence diversity and caused clonal T-cell expansion. Intravenous ivuxolimab was administered to patients every 2 weeks at six dose levels: 0.01, 0.1, 0.3, 1.5, 3 and 10 mg/kg. Among the roughly 50 dose-escalation patients, approximately 20 had hepatocellular carcinoma, about 15 melanoma, 9 renal cell carcinoma and 9 head and neck cancer. Patients were allowed to have had prior anti-PD-1, anti-PD-L1 or anti-CTLA-4 therapy, and 40% of the dose-escalation patients had been treated with checkpoint inhibitors. General findings and caveats noted by the study authors: At doses of 0.1 to 3.0 mg/kg, clonal expansion of both CD4+ and CD8+ T cells in blood was seen between baseline and week 6. The antigen specificity of the clonally expanded peripheral T cells was not determined. After ivuxolimab, more expanded clones were found on average in CD8+ T cells than in CD4+ T cells. Low levels of normalized T-cell clonal expansion were also seen in some nonresponding patients. In partial responders in the 0.1-3.0 mg/kg groups, normalized peripheral clonal expansion was found to be among the lowest, especially among CD8+ T cells.

The germline V gene (reference sequence) yields MNHNY for CDR1 and SVGAGI for CDR2. The CDR3 sequence holds 15 residues, the cysteine and phenylalanine included. Of all the DNA, just the CDR3 is kept, 45 bases in frame from base 1. Unmatched junction bases come to 5, with V trimmed by 4 bases and J by 2 bases. For sequencing of the TCRbeta CDR3 region, genomic DNA was extracted from the sorted cells. The immunoSEQ Assay was used to sequence the TCRbeta CDR3 regions. Held by TCRdb, this immuneACCESS table contains in-frame sequences only and omits some clones. Under half of the omission traces to an unresolved V gene where checked; the cause of the rest is unknown. Recorded for this sample are about 89,000 clones; 88% of them occurred a single time. The ten biggest clones cover approximately 0.3% of the sample. Patients with autoimmune disease history or receiving systemic immunosuppression were excluded from the trial. Peripheral blood for TCR sequencing was drawn from every dose cohort at baseline, at cycle 4 day 1 and at cycle 7 day 1. Samples were obtained from an open-label, multicenter, first-in-human phase I dose-escalation trial of ivuxolimab. Adults with locally advanced or metastatic head and neck squamous cell, hepatocellular, melanoma or renal cell carcinoma were enrolled in the trial. Before TCR sequencing, CD4+ T cells and CD8+ T cells were sorted from peripheral blood as separate populations.

As for this clone: It has no known antigen specificity. No base quality values were provided; no much bigger clone lies one nucleotide off.

The V and J genes are TRBV6-6 and TRBJ2-1; 7 central bases correspond to TRBD2. The receptor comes from an adult with an advanced solid tumor such as melanoma, head and neck, liver or kidney cancer. This material consisted of CD4+ or CD8+ T cells sorted from blood, taken in a trial of the OX40 agonist ivuxolimab. Here is the DNA: TGTGCCAGCAGTTTGTCCGGGACTACCTACAATGAGCAGTTCTTC. Translated, it reads CASSLSGTTYNEQFF.